These T cell receptor beta chains were read from a single sample in a study of control samples from healthy donors and cancer patients. Profiled with immunoSEQ multiplex PCR; TCRdb holds only in-frame clones, not every one. The sample holds roughly 160,000 clones; about 94% are singletons and the top ten take 12% to 15%. The material sequenced was PBMCs. The receptor source for this set is a man aged 55 to 69 with colorectal cancer. Both conserved end residues are part of each CDR3. The D gene is left open where the match is weak. Size is omitted from some rows. Given values are once, few, many or a class for expanded clones.

J | V | D | size | CDR3 | DNA
TRBJ2-7 | TRBV7-9 | TRBD1 | . | CASSLFGVTGVYEQYF | TGTGCCAGCAGCTTATTCGGGGTCACAGGGGTCTACGAGCAGTACTTC
TRBJ1-3 | TRBV2 | . | few | CASSANENTIYF | TGTGCCAGCAGTGCTAATGAAAACACCATATATTTT
TRBJ1-4 | TRBV15 | TRBD1 | . | CATSIADREFEKLFF | TGTGCCACCAGCATTGCGGACAGGGAATTTGAAAAACTGTTTTTT
TRBJ2-5 | TRBV29-1 | TRBD2 | . | CSVNPSGTQTQYF | TGCAGCGTTAACCCTAGCGGCACCCAGACCCAGTACTTC
TRBJ1-2 | TRBV10-3 | . | . | CAISPQPNYGYTF | TGTGCCATCAGCCCACAGCCTAACTATGGCTACACCTTC
TRBJ2-3 | TRBV6-1 | . | . | CASSERPEVTDTQYF | TGTGCCAGCAGTGAAAGACCGGAGGTCACAGATACGCAGTATTTT
TRBJ2-7 | TRBV5-1 | TRBD1 | . | CASSKSGQGVYEQYF | TGCGCCAGCAGCAAATCGGGACAGGGGGTTTACGAGCAGTACTTC
TRBJ1-1 | TRBV12-3/TRBV12-4 | . | . | CASSLYSNTEAFF | TGTGCCAGCAGTTTATATTCTAACACTGAAGCTTTCTTT
TRBJ2-3 | TRBV6-1 | . | . | CASSDFWGSRGTDTQYF | TGTGCCAGCAGTGATTTTTGGGGTTCGCGAGGCACAGATACGCAGTATTTT
TRBJ1-3 | TRBV5-1 | . | . | CASRPTGSGNTIYF | TGCGCCAGCAGACCGACGGGCTCTGGAAACACCATATATTTT
TRBJ1-5 | TRBV7-8 | TRBD1 | . | CASTLAGTGGRNQPQHF | TGTGCCAGCACCTTAGCTGGGACAGGGGGCAGGAATCAGCCCCAGCATTTT
TRBJ2-4 | TRBV5-1 | . | . | CASSLLSGGADIQYF | TGCGCCAGCAGCTTGCTTTCGGGGGGCGCGGACATTCAGTACTTC
TRBJ1-2 | TRBV7-2 | . | few | CASSPQGSINGYTF | TGTGCCAGCAGCCCACAGGGATCAATAAATGGCTACACCTTC
TRBJ1-2 | TRBV12-3/TRBV12-4 | TRBD1 | . | CASSVNRGHGYTF | TGTGCCAGCAGTGTGAACAGGGGCCATGGCTACACCTTC
TRBJ1-1 | TRBV4-3 | . | . | CASSQRQGSEAFF | TGCGCCAGCAGCCAACGGCAGGGCTCTGAAGCTTTCTTT
TRBJ1-5 | TRBV27 | TRBD1 | . | CASSPKTGVNQPQHF | TGTGCCAGCAGTCCCAAAACAGGGGTCAATCAGCCCCAGCATTTT
TRBJ1-5 | TRBV5-1 | . | . | CASSFSGESNQPQHF | TGCGCCAGCAGCTTCTCAGGGGAGAGCAATCAGCCCCAGCATTTT
TRBJ1-1 | TRBV6-5 | TRBD1 | . | CASPSPGQLNTEAFF | TGTGCCAGCCCCAGCCCGGGACAGTTGAACACTGAAGCTTTCTTT
TRBJ1-6 | TRBV19 | . | . | CASNDQVIDYNSPLHF | TGTGCCAGTAATGACCAAGTTATCGACTATAATTCACCCCTCCACTTT
TRBJ1-3 | TRBV4-3 | TRBD1 | . | CASSLGQGYGNTIYF | TGCGCCAGCAGCTTGGGACAGGGATACGGAAACACCATATATTTT
TRBJ1-1 | TRBV10-2 | . | . | CASSEGQRTEAFF | TGCGCCAGCAGTGAGGGACAGCGGACTGAAGCTTTCTTT
TRBJ1-6 | TRBV30 | . | few | CAWSSPWDLHF | TGTGCCTGGAGTTCCCCATGGGACCTCCACTTT
TRBJ1-1 | TRBV28 | TRBD1 | . | CASSRQGGAFF | TGTGCCAGCAGTCGACAGGGTGGAGCTTTCTTT
TRBJ2-4 | TRBV6-1 | . | few | CASSEMSGAKNIQYF | TGTGCCAGCAGTGAAATGTCCGGGGCCAAAAACATTCAGTACTTC
TRBJ2-7 | TRBV19 | TRBD1 | . | CASSIGQGAHEQYF | TGTGCCAGTAGTATCGGACAGGGGGCCCACGAGCAGTACTTC
TRBJ1-6 | TRBV9 | TRBD1 | . | CASSVGRGGSPLHF | TGTGCCAGCAGCGTGGGCAGGGGGGGCTCACCCCTCCACTTT
TRBJ1-4 | TRBV27 | . | . | CASSNNRAPPLGGEKLFF | TGTGCCAGCAGCAACAACCGGGCCCCCCCCCTTGGCGGTGAAAAACTGTTTTTT
TRBJ2-1 | TRBV6-2/TRBV6-3 | TRBD1 | . | CASSPTGSYNEQFF | TGTGCCAGCAGTCCGACAGGGTCCTACAATGAGCAGTTCTTC
TRBJ2-5 | TRBV10-3 | . | . | CAISEGQLRRETQYF | TGTGCCATCAGTGAAGGACAGTTAAGGAGAGAGACCCAGTACTTC
TRBJ2-3 | TRBV11-2 | . | . | CASSLDRADTQYF | TGTGCCAGCAGCTTAGATCGGGCAGATACGCAGTATTTT
TRBJ1-2 | TRBV6-5 | . | . | CASRLGKGNYGYTF | TGTGCCAGCCGGCTGGGGAAGGGGAACTATGGCTACACCTTC
TRBJ1-1 | TRBV9 | . | . | CASSVDGGPNTEAFF | TGTGCCAGCAGCGTAGATGGGGGGCCAAACACTGAAGCTTTCTTT
TRBJ2-5 | TRBV4-3 | TRBD2 | . | CASSQVTSGGRETQYF | TGCGCCAGCAGCCAAGTTACTAGCGGGGGTCGGGAGACCCAGTACTTC
TRBJ1-3 | TRBV19 | TRBD1 | . | CASSRQGAGNTIYF | TGTGCCAGTAGTAGACAGGGGGCTGGAAACACCATATATTTT
TRBJ2-2 | TRBV4-2 | . | . | CASSQDRHTGELFF | TGTGCCAGCAGCCAAGATCGGCACACCGGGGAGCTGTTTTTT
TRBJ1-5 | TRBV2 | . | once | CASTRSPGATTDQPQHF | TGTGCCAGCACTCGTAGCCCGGGGGCGACTACTGATCAGCCCCAGCATTTT
TRBJ1-2 | TRBV12-3/TRBV12-4 | . | . | CASSLGNRYGYTF | TGTGCCAGCAGTTTGGGTAATCGGTATGGCTACACCTTC
TRBJ2-3 | TRBV4-1 | TRBD2 | . | CASSFASGDTDTQYF | TGCGCCAGCAGCTTTGCTAGCGGGGACACAGATACGCAGTATTTT
TRBJ2-2 | TRBV27 | . | . | CASKTTPNTGELFF | TGTGCCAGCAAGACCACACCGAACACCGGGGAGCTGTTTTTT
TRBJ2-5 | TRBV4-3 | TRBD2 | . | CASSQDWAGVQETQYF | TGCGCCAGCAGCCAAGACTGGGCGGGGGTCCAAGAGACCCAGTACTTC
TRBJ2-2 | TRBV5-5 | TRBD2 | . | CASNIAGGPTGELFF | TGTGCCAGCAACATAGCGGGGGGGCCGACCGGGGAGCTGTTTTTT
TRBJ2-2 | TRBV3-1/TRBV3-2 | . | . | CASSFKTGELFF | TGTGCCAGCAGCTTTAAGACCGGGGAGCTGTTTTTT
TRBJ2-5 | TRBV7-2 | . | . | CASSPGTDQETQYF | TGTGCCAGCAGCCCCGGGACGGACCAAGAGACCCAGTACTTC
TRBJ1-2 | TRBV7-9 | TRBD1 | . | CASSLGQNYGYTF | TGTGCCAGCAGCTTGGGACAGAACTATGGCTACACCTTC
TRBJ1-2 | TRBV6-2/TRBV6-3 | . | . | CASTYSAGGYTF | TGTGCCAGCACCTACTCGGCAGGTGGCTACACCTTC
TRBJ1-2 | TRBV6-5 | . | . | CASSKQGRGNYGYTF | TGTGCCAGCAGTAAACAGGGTCGAGGGAACTATGGCTACACCTTC
TRBJ1-2 | TRBV25-1 | TRBD1 | . | CASSPRTGHVYGYTF | TGTGCCAGCAGTCCTCGGACAGGGCACGTCTATGGCTACACCTTC
TRBJ2-7 | TRBV2 | TRBD2 | . | CASSPAGGAYEQYF | TGTGCCAGCAGTCCGGCGGGGGGAGCCTACGAGCAGTACTTC
TRBJ1-5 | TRBV5-6 | . | . | CASSLFGQPQHF | TGTGCCAGCAGCTTGTTCGGTCAGCCCCAGCATTTT
TRBJ1-5 | TRBV2 | . | . | CASTVQGPGQPQHF | TGTGCCAGCACCGTACAGGGCCCGGGCCAGCCCCAGCATTTT
TRBJ2-7 | TRBV4-3 | TRBD1 | . | CASSQVGGQGPYEQYF | TGCGCCAGCAGCCAAGTGGGGGGACAGGGACCCTACGAGCAGTACTTC
TRBJ2-3 | TRBV6-5 | . | . | CASSYSWGTGTDTQYF | TGTGCCAGCAGTTACTCTTGGGGGACTGGCACAGATACGCAGTATTTT
TRBJ2-5 | TRBV7-2 | . | . | CASSLRYTQETQYF | TGTGCCAGCAGCTTAAGGTACACACAAGAGACCCAGTACTTC